The entry that follows covers one T cell receptor (beta chain) sequence. Its matching antigen is unknown. Sequenced by immunoSEQ multiplex PCR; TCRdb stores in-frame clones only, minus some. Here the sample spans around 160,000 clones, 94% being singletons. The entry originates in a study of T cell responses to AZD1222 COVID-19 vaccine. Study conclusions and caveats: There were repertoire samples only from the period after the peak T cell response. Two doses of AZD1222 preceded a rise in Spike-specific TCR breadth and depth.

Sequences were derived from peripheral blood, sampled on day 0 of AZD1222 vaccination. The TCR sequence derives from an adult in good health.

In nucleotides, the CDR3 is TGTGCCAGCAGCTTGTTTCGGGATCAGCCCCAGCATTTT. Its translation is CASSLFRDQPQHF. This chain connects TRBV28 to TRBJ1-5; D gene ambiguous. The CDR3 spans 13 residues. The germline CDR1 and CDR2 sequences are MDHEN and SYDVKM. The V end lost 6 bases, the J end lost 5 bases, and 11 bases lay between the germline ends.